The clone carrying this T cell receptor (beta chain) was recorded at least ten times. The sample comes from a study of read filtering for tumor transcriptome and immune sequencing. Molecular barcoded adaptors covering alpha/delta and beta/gamma chains were used on around 400 ng RNA. Each CDR3 protein gets one entry after TCRdb re-called the reads with MiXCR. The repertoire holds tens of thousands of distinct CDR3 sequences, with 20% to 25% as singletons. Trimming pared 5 bases from V and 1 base from J, leaving 24 bases between. Germline lookup yields CDR1 SGHTA and CDR2 FQGNSA. The CDR3 sequence is 19 residues long.

This chain links TRBV7-2 with TRBJ2-1; D perhaps matches TRBD1 (8 bases). This TCR was recovered from a donor over 35 with multiple myeloma. Material for sequencing was a population of CD138-negative cells sorted from bone marrow. In DNA form, the CDR3 reads TGTGCCAGCAGCCTTAGGACAGGGAGGGAGGGAGTTTCCTACAATGAGCAGTTCTTC. Encoded protein: CASSLRTGREGVSYNEQFF.